Included here is one TCR beta chain sequence, with context. The data derive from a study of blood T cell repertoires in COVID-19. Study-level background: COVID-19 samples, acute and convalescent, were from the United States, Italy and Spain.

Looked up from germline, CDR1 is MNHEY and CDR2 is SMNVEV (reference sequence). The trim removed 4 bases at V and 4 bases at J, leaving 6 bases unmatched. The CDR3 contains 15 residues. Sequencing used immunoSEQ multiplex PCR; TCRdb keeps in-frame clones, though not all of them. The sample contains around 150,000 clones, over 65% of which appear only once. The clonotype comes from a man in his 70s with acute or convalescent COVID-19. Sequencing input: peripheral blood. The chain recombines TRBV27 with TRBJ1-1; 10 nucleotides line up with TRBD1. The CDR3 nucleotides read TGTGCCAGCAGTTCCGGGACAGGGGTTGGCACTGAAGCTTTCTTT. Translating it yields CASSSGTGVGTEAFF.